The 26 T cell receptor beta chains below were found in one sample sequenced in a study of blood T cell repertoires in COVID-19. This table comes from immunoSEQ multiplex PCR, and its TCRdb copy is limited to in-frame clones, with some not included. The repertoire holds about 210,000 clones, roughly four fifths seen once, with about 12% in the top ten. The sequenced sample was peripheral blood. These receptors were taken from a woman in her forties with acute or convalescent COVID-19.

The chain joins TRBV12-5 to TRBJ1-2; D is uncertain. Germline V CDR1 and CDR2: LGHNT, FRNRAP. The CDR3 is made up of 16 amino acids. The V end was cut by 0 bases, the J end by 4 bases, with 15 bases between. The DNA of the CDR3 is TGTGCTAGTGGTTTGGTACTGAGCGCGGAGAGCTATGGCTACACCTTC. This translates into CASGLVLSAESYGYTF.

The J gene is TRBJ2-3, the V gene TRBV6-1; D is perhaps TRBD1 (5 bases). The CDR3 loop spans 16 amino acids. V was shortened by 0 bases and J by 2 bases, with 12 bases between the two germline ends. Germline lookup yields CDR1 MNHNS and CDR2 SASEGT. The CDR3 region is CASSEAGPLFTDTQYF. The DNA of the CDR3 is TGTGCCAGCAGTGAAGCGGGGCCCTTGTTCACAGATACGCAGTATTTT.

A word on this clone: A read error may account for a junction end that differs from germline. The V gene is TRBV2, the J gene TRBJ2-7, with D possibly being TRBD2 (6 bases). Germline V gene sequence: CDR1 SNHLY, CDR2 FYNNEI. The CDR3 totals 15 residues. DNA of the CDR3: TGTGCCCGCAGCGGACCGGGGGTGGGGGGATACGAGCAGTACTTC. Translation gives CARSGPGVGGYEQYF.

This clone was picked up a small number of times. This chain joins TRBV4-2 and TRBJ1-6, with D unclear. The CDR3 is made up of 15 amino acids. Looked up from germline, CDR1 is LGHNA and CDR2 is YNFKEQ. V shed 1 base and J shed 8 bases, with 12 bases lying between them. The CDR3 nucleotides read TGTGCCAGCAGCCAAGTCAACACGGAGGATTCACCCCTCCACTTT. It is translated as CASSQVNTEDSPLHF.

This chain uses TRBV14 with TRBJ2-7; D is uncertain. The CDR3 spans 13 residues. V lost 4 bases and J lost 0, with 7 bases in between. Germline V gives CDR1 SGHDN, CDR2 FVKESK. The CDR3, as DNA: TGTGCCAGCAGCCCGCCGGTCTCCTACGAGCAGTACTTC. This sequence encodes CASSPPVSYEQYF.

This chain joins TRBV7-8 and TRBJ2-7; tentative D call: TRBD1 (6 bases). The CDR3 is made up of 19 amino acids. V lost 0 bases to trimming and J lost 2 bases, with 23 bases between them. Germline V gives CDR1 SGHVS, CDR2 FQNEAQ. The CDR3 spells CASSLAQGLDIYRAYEQYF. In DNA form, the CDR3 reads TGTGCCAGCAGCTTAGCCCAGGGCCTCGATATATACAGGGCCTACGAGCAGTACTTC.

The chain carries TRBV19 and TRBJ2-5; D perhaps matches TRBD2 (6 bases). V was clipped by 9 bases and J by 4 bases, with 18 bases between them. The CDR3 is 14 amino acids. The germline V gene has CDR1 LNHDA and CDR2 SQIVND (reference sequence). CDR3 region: CASMKQGAGETQYF. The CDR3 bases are TGTGCCAGCATGAAGCAGGGAGCGGGAGAGACCCAGTACTTC.

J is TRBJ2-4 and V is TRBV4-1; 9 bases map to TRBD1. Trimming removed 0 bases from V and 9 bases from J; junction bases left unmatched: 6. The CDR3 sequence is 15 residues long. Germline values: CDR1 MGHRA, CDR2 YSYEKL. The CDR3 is CASSQDQGQGIIQYF. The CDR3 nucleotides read TGCGCCAGCAGCCAAGATCAGGGACAGGGTATCATTCAGTACTTC.

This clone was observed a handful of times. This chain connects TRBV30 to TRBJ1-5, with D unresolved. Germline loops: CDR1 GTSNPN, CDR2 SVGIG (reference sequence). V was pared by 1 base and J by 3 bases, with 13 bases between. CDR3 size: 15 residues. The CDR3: CAWSAIGAYNQPQHF. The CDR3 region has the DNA TGTGCCTGGAGTGCAATCGGAGCCTACAATCAGCCCCAGCATTTT.

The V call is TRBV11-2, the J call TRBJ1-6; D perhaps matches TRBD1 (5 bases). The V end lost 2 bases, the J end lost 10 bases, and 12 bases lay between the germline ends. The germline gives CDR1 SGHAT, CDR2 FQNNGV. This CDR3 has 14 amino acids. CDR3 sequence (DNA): TGTGCCAGCAGCTTAATCGGGGGTAGATCACCCCTCCACTTT. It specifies CASSLIGGRSPLHF.

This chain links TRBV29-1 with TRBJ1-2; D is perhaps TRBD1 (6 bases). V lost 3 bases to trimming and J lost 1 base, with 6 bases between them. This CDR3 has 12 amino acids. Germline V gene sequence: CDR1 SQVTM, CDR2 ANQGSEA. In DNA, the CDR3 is TGCAGCGTTGACAGGGGTAACTATGGCTACACCTTC. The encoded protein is CSVDRGNYGYTF. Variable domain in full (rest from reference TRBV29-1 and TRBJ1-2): SAVISQKPSRDICQRGTSLTIQCQVDSQVTMMFWYRQQPGQSLTLIATANQGSEATYESGFVIDKFPISRPNLTFSTLTVSNMSPEDSSIYLCSVDRGNYGYTFGSGTRLTVV.

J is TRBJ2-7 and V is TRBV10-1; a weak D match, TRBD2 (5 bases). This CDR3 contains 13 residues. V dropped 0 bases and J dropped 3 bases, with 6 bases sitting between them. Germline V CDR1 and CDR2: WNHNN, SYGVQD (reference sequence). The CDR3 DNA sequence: TGCGCCAGCAGTGAGTCGGGAGACTACGAGCAGTACTTC. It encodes CASSESGDYEQYF.

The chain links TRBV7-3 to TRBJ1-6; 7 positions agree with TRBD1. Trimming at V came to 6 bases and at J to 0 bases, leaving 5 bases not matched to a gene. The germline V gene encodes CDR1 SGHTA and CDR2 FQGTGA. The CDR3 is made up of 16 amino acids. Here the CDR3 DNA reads TGTGCCAGCAGTCGGGGACAGCGCTCCTATAATTCACCCCTCCACTTT. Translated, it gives CASSRGQRSYNSPLHF.

CDR3: CASSLPPGQVNTEAFF. The CDR3 bases are TGTGCCAGCAGCTTGCCCCCGGGACAGGTCAACACTGAAGCTTTCTTT. The chain joins TRBV7-2 to TRBJ1-1; 8 bases are a match to TRBD1. The germline gives CDR1 SGHTA, CDR2 FQGNSA. The CDR3 spans 16 residues. The ends lost 3 bases at V and 2 bases at J; junction bases unmatched: 8.

CDR3 region: CASSGTQGARETQYF. The CDR3 DNA reads TGTGCCAGCAGCGGAACGCAGGGGGCGCGGGAGACCCAGTACTTC. The rearrangement links TRBV7-7 to TRBJ2-5; the match to TRBD1 covers 8 bases. Trimming cost V 5 bases and J 5 bases; bases outside gene matches: 10. The germline V gene has CDR1 SSHAT and CDR2 FNYEAQ (reference sequence). This CDR3 is built from 15 residues. Variable domain in full (rest from reference TRBV7-7 and TRBJ2-5): GAGVSQSPRYKVTKRGQDVTLRCDPISSHATLYWYQQALGQGPEFLTYFNYEAQPDKSGLPSDRFSAERPEGSISTLTIQRTEQRDSAMYRCASSGTQGARETQYFGPGTRLLVL.

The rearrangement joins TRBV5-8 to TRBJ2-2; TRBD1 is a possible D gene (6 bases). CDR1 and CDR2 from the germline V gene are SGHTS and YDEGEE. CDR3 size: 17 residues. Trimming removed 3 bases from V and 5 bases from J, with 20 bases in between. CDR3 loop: CASSWETGFGVTGELFF. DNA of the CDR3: TGTGCCAGCAGCTGGGAGACAGGTTTCGGGGTTACCGGGGAGCTGTTTTTT.

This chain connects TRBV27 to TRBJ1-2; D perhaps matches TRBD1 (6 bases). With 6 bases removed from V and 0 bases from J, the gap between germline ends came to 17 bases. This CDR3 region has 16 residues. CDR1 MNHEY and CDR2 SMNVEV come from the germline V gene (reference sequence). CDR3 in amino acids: CASSLNTGNPNYGYTF. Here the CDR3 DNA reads TGTGCCAGCAGCTTAAATACAGGGAACCCTAACTATGGCTACACCTTC.

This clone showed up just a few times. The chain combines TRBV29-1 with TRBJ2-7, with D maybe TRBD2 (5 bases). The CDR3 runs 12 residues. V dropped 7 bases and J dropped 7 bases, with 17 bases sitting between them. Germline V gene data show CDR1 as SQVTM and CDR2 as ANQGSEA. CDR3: CSAHNGVFEQYF. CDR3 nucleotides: TGCAGCGCCCATAACGGGGTTTTTGAGCAGTACTTC.

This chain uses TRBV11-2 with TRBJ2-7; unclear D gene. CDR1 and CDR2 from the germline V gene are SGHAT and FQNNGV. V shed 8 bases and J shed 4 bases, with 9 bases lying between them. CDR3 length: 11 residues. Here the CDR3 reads CASRQAYEQYF. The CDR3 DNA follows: TGTGCCAGCCGTCAGGCTTACGAGCAGTACTTC.

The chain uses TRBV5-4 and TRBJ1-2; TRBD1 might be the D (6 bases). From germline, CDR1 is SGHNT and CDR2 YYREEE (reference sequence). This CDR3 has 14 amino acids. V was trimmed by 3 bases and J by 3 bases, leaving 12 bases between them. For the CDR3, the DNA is TGTGCCAGCAGCTCGCAACAGGGTGACTATGGCTACACCTTC. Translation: CASSSQQGDYGYTF.

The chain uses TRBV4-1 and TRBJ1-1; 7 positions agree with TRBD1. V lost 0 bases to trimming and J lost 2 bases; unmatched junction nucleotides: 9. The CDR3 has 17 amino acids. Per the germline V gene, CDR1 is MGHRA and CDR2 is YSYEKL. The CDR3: CASSQDPATGINTEAFF. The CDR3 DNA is TGCGCCAGCAGCCAAGATCCCGCGACAGGGATTAACACTGAAGCTTTCTTT.

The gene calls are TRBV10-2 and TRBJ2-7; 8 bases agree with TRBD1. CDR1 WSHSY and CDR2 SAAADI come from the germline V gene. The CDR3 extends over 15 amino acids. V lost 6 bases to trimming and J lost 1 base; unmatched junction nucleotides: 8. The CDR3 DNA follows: TGCGCCAGCAGGAACGGACAGGGAAGTTCCTACGAGCAGTACTTC. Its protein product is CASRNGQGSSYEQYF.

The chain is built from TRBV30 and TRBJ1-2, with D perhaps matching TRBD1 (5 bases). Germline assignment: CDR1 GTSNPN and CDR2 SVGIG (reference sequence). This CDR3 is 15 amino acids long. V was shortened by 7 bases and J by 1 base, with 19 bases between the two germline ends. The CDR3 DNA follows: TGTGCCTCGGGGCGGGAGGGTTCTTTTAACTATGGCTACACCTTC. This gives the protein CASGREGSFNYGYTF.

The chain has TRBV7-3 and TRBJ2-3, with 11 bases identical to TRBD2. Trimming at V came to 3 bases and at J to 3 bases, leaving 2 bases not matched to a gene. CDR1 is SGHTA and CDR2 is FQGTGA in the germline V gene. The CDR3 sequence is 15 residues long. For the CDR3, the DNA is TGTGCCAGCAGCTTCGTAGCGGGGGGGACAGATACGCAGTATTTT. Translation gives CASSFVAGGTDTQYF.

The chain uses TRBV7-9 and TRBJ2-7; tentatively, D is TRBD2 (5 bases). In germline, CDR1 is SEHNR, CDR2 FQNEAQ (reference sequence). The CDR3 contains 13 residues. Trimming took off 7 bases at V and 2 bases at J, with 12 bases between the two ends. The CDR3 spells CASMEAETYEQYF. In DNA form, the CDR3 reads TGTGCCAGCATGGAAGCGGAAACCTACGAGCAGTACTTC.

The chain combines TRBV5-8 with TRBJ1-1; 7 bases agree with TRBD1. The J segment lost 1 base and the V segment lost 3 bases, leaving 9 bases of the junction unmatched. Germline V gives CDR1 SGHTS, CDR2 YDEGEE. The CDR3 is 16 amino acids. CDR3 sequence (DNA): TGTGCCAGCAGCTACATCCCCGGGACAGAGAACACTGAAGCTTTCTTT. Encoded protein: CASSYIPGTENTEAFF.